This TCR beta chain was identified during a study of cytomegalovirus exposure and HLA in healthy donors. V gave up 8 bases and J gave up 1 base; unmatched junction bases: 3. Germline-derived CDR1 and CDR2 are MNHEY and SVGAGI. There are 13 residues in the CDR3. General observations from the study: Most TCR sequences were seen very rarely across donors, but some public TCRs occurred in many. Sequencing probably produced one cluster of sequence variants that were highly shared. Trimming of TCR beta V- and J-genes showed a link, identified in a later analysis, to a missense DCLRE1C variant.

Details on this clone: Its specificity is not known.

The PCR employed 60 Vbeta primers together with 13 Jbeta primers. The repertoire was sequenced with immunoSEQ multiplex PCR; TCRdb's copy has only in-frame clones and lacks some. Of about 160,000 clones in the sample, approximately 72% are singletons; the top ten hold approximately 2.3%. Material: PBMCs. The chain employs TRBV6-5 and TRBJ1-1; 8 bases map to TRBD1. This TCR was recovered from a female donor in good health and CMV-seronegative. The CDR3: CASGQGPNTEAFF. The CDR3 nucleotides are TGTGCCAGCGGACAGGGACCGAACACTGAAGCTTTCTTT.